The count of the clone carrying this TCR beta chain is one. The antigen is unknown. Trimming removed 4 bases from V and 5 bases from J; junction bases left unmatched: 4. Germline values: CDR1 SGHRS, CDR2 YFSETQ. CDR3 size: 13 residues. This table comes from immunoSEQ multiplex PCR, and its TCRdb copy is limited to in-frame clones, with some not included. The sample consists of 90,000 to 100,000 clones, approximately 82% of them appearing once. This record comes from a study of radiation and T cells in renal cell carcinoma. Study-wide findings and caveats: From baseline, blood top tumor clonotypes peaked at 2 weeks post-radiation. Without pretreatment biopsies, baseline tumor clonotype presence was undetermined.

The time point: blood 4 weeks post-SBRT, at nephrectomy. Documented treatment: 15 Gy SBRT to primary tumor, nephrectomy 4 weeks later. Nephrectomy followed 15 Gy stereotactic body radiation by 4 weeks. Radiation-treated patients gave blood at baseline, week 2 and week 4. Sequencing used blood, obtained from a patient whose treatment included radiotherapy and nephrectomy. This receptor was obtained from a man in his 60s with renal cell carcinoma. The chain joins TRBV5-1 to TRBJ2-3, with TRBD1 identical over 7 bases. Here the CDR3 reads CASSDPGGDTQYF. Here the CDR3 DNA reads TGCGCCAGCAGCGACCCAGGGGGAGATACGCAGTATTTT.